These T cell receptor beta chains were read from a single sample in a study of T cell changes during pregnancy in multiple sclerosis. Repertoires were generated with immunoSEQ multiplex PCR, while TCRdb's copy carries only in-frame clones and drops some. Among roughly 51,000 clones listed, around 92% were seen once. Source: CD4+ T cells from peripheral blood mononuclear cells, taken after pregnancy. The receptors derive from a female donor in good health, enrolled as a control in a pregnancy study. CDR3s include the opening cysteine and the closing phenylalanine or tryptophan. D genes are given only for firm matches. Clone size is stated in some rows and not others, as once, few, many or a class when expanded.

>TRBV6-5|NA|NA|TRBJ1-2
CASSYEAATGYTF
TGTGCCAGCAGTTACGAGGCAGCTACTGGCTACACCTTC
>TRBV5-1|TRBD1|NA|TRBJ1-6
CASSLETGANSPLHF
TGCGCCAGCAGCTTGGAGACAGGGGCGAATTCACCCCTCCACTTT
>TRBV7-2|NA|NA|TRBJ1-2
CASSPSRNYGYTF
TGTGCCAGCAGCCCCTCGAGAAACTATGGCTACACCTTC
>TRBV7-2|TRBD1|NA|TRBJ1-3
CASSYRVGQANSGNTIYF
TGTGCCAGCAGCTACAGGGTGGGACAGGCGAACTCTGGAAACACCATATATTTT
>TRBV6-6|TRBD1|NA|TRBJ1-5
CASSRTGNQPQHF
TGTGCCAGCAGTCGGACAGGGAATCAGCCCCAGCATTTT
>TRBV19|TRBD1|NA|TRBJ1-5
CASSISGQGIQPQHF
TGTGCCAGTAGTATTTCGGGACAGGGTATTCAGCCCCAGCATTTT
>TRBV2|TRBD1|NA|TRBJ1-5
CASSHRDSSLAQHF
TGTGCCAGCAGTCACCGGGACAGCTCGCTTGCCCAGCATTTT
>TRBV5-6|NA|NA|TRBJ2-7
CASSFRGSYEQYF
TGTGCCAGCAGCTTCAGGGGCTCCTACGAGCAGTACTTC
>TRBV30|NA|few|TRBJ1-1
CAKQGVNTEAFF
TGTGCCAAACAAGGGGTGAACACTGAAGCTTTCTTT
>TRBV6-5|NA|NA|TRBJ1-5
CASSKGGTNQPQHF
TGTGCCAGCAGCAAGGGGGGGACTAATCAGCCCCAGCATTTT
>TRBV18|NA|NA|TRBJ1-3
CASSPRWLPSSGNTIYF
TGTGCCAGCTCACCACGGTGGTTACCTAGCTCTGGAAACACCATATATTTT
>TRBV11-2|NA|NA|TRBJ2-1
CASTQGLDTRIQFF
TGTGCCAGCACCCAGGGGTTAGACACAAGGATTCAGTTCTTC
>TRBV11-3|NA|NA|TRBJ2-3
CASSLDPSTADTQYF
TGTGCCAGCAGCTTAGACCCATCGACAGCAGATACGCAGTATTTT
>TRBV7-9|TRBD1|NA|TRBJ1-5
CASSLGQSNQPQHF
TGTGCCAGCAGCTTGGGACAGTCGAATCAGCCCCAGCATTTT
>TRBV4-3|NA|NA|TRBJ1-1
CASSQDLGTEAFF
TGCGCCAGCAGCCAAGACCTCGGGACTGAAGCTTTCTTT
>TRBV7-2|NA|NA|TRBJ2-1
CASSLVEYSEQFF
TGTGCCAGCAGCTTAGTGGAGTATTCTGAGCAGTTCTTC
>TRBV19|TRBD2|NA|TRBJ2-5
CASSGLAGGDPETQYF
TGTGCCAGTAGTGGGCTAGCGGGGGGGGATCCTGAGACCCAGTACTTC
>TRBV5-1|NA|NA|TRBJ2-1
CASSLGGSTYNEQFF
TGCGCCAGCAGCTTGGGAGGGAGCACCTACAATGAGCAGTTCTTC
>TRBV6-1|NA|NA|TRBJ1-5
CASSEDVRYENQPQHF
TGTGCCAGCAGTGAAGATGTGAGGTACGAGAATCAGCCCCAGCATTTT
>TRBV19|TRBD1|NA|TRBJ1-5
CACHPGQGISNQPQHF
TGTGCCTGCCATCCGGGACAGGGGATTAGCAATCAGCCCCAGCATTTT
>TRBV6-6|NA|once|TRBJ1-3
CASSYWPGFGNTIYF
TGTGCCAGCAGTTACTGGCCAGGGTTTGGAAACACCATATATTTT
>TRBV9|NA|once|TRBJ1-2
CASSPQGRYGYTF
TGTGCCAGCAGCCCCCAGGGAAGGTATGGCTACACCTTC
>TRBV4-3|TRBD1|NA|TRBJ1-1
CASSHQDRVNTEAFF
TGCGCCAGCAGCCATCAGGACAGGGTGAACACTGAAGCTTTCTTT
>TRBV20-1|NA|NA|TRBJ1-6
CRVQTPLHF
TGCAGGGTTCAGACACCCCTCCACTTT
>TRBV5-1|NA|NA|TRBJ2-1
CASGIHNEQFF
TGCGCCAGCGGCATTCACAATGAGCAGTTCTTC
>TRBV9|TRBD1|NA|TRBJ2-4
CASRHRTGGNIQYF
TGTGCCAGCAGGCACCGGACAGGGGGGAACATTCAGTACTTC
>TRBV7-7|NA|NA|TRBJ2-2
CASSVGINTGELFF
TGTGCTAGCAGCGTCGGGATAAACACCGGGGAGCTGTTTTTT
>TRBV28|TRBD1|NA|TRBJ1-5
CASTPPTGSNQPQHF
TGTGCCAGCACTCCTCCGACAGGGTCGAATCAGCCCCAGCATTTT
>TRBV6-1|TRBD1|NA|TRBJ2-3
CASSDYNPTGLGDTQYF
TGTGCCAGCAGTGACTATAACCCGACAGGGTTGGGAGATACGCAGTATTTT
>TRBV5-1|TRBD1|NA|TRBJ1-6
CASSTGTVNSPLHF
TGCGCCAGCAGCACCGGGACAGTTAATTCACCCCTCCACTTT
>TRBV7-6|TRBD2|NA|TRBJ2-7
CASSVASGLGEQYF
TGTGCCAGCAGCGTCGCTAGCGGTCTCGGCGAGCAGTACTTC
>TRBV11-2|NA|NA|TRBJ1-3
CASSRGVVSGNTIYF
TGTGCCAGCAGCCGGGGGGTAGTCTCTGGAAACACCATATATTTT
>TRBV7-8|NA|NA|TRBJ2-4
CASSTELLAKNIQYF
TGTGCCAGCAGTACAGAACTGTTAGCCAAAAACATTCAGTACTTC
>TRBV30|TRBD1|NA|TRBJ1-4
CASTRTGAGNEKLFF
TGTGCCTCAACCAGGACAGGCGCGGGGAATGAAAAACTGTTTTTT
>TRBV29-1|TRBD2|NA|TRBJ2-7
CSVAPGLVSPYEQYF
TGCAGCGTCGCTCCGGGACTAGTGTCTCCCTACGAGCAGTACTTC
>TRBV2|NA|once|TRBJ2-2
CASSTRNTGELFF
TGTGCCAGCAGCACTAGGAACACCGGGGAGCTGTTTTTT
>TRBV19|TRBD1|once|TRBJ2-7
CASSIRDRANYEQYF
TGTGCCAGTAGTATCCGTGACAGGGCAAACTACGAGCAGTACTTC
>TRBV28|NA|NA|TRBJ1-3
CASSLSGNTIYF
TGTGCCAGCAGTTTATCAGGAAACACCATATATTTT
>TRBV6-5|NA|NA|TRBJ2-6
CASSRGHPGANVLTF
TGTGCCAGCAGCCGCGGACACCCTGGGGCCAACGTCCTGACTTTC
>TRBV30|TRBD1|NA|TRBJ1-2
CAWRFLTGESGYTF
TGTGCCTGGAGATTCCTGACAGGGGAGAGTGGCTACACCTTC
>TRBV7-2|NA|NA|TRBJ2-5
CASSLVRETQYF
TGTGCCAGCAGCTTAGTTCGAGAGACCCAGTACTTC
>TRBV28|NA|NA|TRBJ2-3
CASLVGGAGTDTQYF
TGTGCCAGCCTGGTGGGGGGGGCGGGGACAGATACGCAGTATTTT
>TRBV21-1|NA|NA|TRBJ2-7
CASSKRRQGYEQYF
TGTGCCAGCAGCAAAAGGCGACAGGGATACGAGCAGTACTTC
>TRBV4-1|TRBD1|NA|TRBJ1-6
CARKGTAYNSPLHF
TGCGCCAGGAAAGGGACAGCCTATAATTCACCCCTCCACTTT